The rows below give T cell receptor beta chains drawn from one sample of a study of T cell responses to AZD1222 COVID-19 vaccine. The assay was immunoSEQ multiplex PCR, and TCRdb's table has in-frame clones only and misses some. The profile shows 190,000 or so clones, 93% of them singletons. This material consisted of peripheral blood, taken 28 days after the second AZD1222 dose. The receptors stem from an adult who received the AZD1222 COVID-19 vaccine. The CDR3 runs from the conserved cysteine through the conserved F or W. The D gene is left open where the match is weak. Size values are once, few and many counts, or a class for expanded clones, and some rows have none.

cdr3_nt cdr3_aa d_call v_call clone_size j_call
TGCAGCGTTCGCGACAGTAATAGCAATCAGCCCCAGCATTTT CSVRDSNSNQPQHF NA TRBV29-1 NA TRBJ1-5
TGTGCCAGCAGGCCCGGGACAGGGGGCTCACCCCTCCACTTT CASRPGTGGSPLHF TRBD1 TRBV9 once TRBJ1-6
TGTGCCATCAGTGATCAGGGGTTTGGCTCTGGAAACACCATATATTTT CAISDQGFGSGNTIYF NA TRBV10-3 NA TRBJ1-3
TGCGCCAGCAGCCAAGTCCCCCCAGGACAGGGGGCATATGGCTACACCTTC CASSQVPPGQGAYGYTF TRBD1 TRBV4-1 NA TRBJ1-2
TGTGCCAGTAGTGCCTCTTTAGATACGCAGTATTTT CASSASLDTQYF NA TRBV19 NA TRBJ2-3
TGTGCCAGCAGCAAAGGCTCGGGCAACACTGAAGCTTTCTTT CASSKGSGNTEAFF NA TRBV21-1 NA TRBJ1-1
TGTGCCAGCAGCGCTCAGGGGAATACTGAAGCTTTCTTT CASSAQGNTEAFF NA TRBV9 NA TRBJ1-1
TGTGCCAGCAGTACAACCGGGGGAGATACGCAGTATTTT CASSTTGGDTQYF NA TRBV27 NA TRBJ2-3
TGTGCCAGCAGCGTAGATGCCTCTAGCACAGATACGCAGTATTTT CASSVDASSTDTQYF NA TRBV9 NA TRBJ2-3
TGTGCCAGCAGCTCCTCAACAGGGGGCTATGGCTACACCTTC CASSSSTGGYGYTF TRBD1 TRBV7-6 NA TRBJ1-2
TGTGCCAGCAGCTTAATAGTGAACACTGAAGCTTTCTTT CASSLIVNTEAFF NA TRBV7-9 NA TRBJ1-1
TGTGCCAGCAGCCCACCGGGACAGGGTATCGCTGAAGCTTTCTTT CASSPPGQGIAEAFF TRBD1 TRBV3-1/TRBV3-2 NA TRBJ1-1
TGTGCCAGCAGCCGCACCCCGGGGATGGCTGGAAACACCATATATTTT CASSRTPGMAGNTIYF NA TRBV7-9 NA TRBJ1-3